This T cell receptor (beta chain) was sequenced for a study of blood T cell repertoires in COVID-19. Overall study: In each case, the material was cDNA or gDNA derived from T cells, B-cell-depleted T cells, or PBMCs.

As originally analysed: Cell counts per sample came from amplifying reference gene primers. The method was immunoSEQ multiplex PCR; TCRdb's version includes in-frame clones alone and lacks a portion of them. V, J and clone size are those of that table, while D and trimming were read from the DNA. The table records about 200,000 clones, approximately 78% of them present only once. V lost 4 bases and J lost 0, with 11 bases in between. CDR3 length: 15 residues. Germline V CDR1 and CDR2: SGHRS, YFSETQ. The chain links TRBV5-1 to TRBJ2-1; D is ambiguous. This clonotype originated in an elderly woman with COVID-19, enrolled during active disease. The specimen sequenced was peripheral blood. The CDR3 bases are TGCGCCAGCAGCATATCCTCGAGCTCCTACAATGAGCAGTTCTTC. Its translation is CASSISSSSYNEQFF.